The 6 T cell receptor beta chains listed next were all sequenced from one sample in a study of Tregs in tolerant kidney transplant recipients. Recipients received nonmyeloablative bone marrow transplants from related graft donors, with transient mixed chimerism. The assay was immunoSEQ multiplex PCR, and TCRdb's table has in-frame clones only and misses some. Its table lists approximately 11,000 clones. The sample in question was CD8+ T cells from blood (PBMCs), obtained 24 months after the transplant. The receptor set was obtained from a human patient who received a combined kidney and bone marrow transplant. Certain T cells may be donor cells from the graft.

Concerning this clone itself: From the germline J gene comes the end of the CDR3, since the read stops 3 residues before it. The gene calls are TRBV7-2 and TRBJ2-1; the D gene is possibly TRBD1 (6 bases). Germline V gives CDR1 SGHTA, CDR2 FQGNSA. The V end lost 1 base, the J end lost 0 bases, and 7 bases lay between the germline ends. The CDR3 covers 15 residues. The covered CDR3 bases are TGTGCCAGCAGCTTAGTGGGGGCCTCCTACAATGAG. Residues: CASSLVGASYNE. The entire CDR3 sequence reads CASSLVGASYNEQFF.

The sequenced CDR3 bases are TGTGCCACCGGGGAAAACCGGGACAGGGCCCGCACAGATACG. As protein: CATGENRDRARTDT. The complete CDR3 protein is CATGENRDRARTDTQYF. The rearrangement uses TRBV19 and TRBJ2-3, with 9 bases matching TRBD1. The CDR3 end is not reached by the read, which stops 3 residues before it; the germline J gene fills it in. Trimming took 10 bases from V and 1 from J; bases not matched to a gene: 15. Germline V gene lookup returns CDR1 LNHDA and CDR2 SQIVND (reference sequence). This CDR3 contains 17 residues.

Concerning this clone: The read halts 3 residues ahead of the CDR3 end, with the missing end drawn from the germline J gene. The J gene is TRBJ2-7, the V gene TRBV19; a weak D match, TRBD1 (5 bases). V was clipped by 5 bases and J by 5 bases, with 7 bases between them. CDR1 LNHDA and CDR2 SQIVND come from the germline V gene (reference sequence). The CDR3 loop spans 11 amino acids. CDR3 in amino acids: CASSWGHEQYF. The DNA read from the CDR3 is TGTGCCAGTAGTTGGGGCCACGAG. The variable domain in full, with the rest retrieved from reference TRBV19 and TRBJ2-7, is DGGITQSPKYLFRKEGQNVTLSCEQNLNHDAMYWYRQDPGQGLRLIYYSQIVNDFQKGDIAEGYSVSREKKESFPLTVTSAQKNPTAFYLCASSWGHEQYFGPGTRLTVT.

Worth noting for this clone: The CDR3 end falls 3 residues outside the read, so it is completed with the germline J gene. The chain has TRBV7-9 and TRBJ2-1; D possibly corresponds to TRBD2 (6 bases). This CDR3 has 13 residues. The germline CDR1 and CDR2 sequences are SEHNR and FQNEAQ (reference sequence). V was pared by 6 bases and J by 4 bases, with 10 bases between. The sequenced CDR3 bases are TGTGCCAGCAGGCCCGGGACTTACAATGAG. Translating it yields CASRPGTYNE. The complete CDR3 protein is CASRPGTYNEQFF.

On this clone itself: The read halts 3 residues ahead of the CDR3 end, with the missing end drawn from the germline J gene. The V call is TRBV13, the J call TRBJ1-2, with D possibly being TRBD1 (5 bases). The ends were cut back, 1 base at V and 2 bases at J, with 11 bases in the middle. The germline V gene encodes CDR1 PRHDT and CDR2 FYEKMQ (reference sequence). There are 15 residues in the CDR3. The part of the CDR3 DNA that was read is TGTGCCAGCAGCTTAGTATCCGGGGGAAACTATGGC. This encodes CASSLVSGGNYG. The CDR3 reads in full as CASSLVSGGNYGYTF.

In regard to this clone: The sequence runs out 3 residues before the end of the CDR3; the remainder is reconstructed from the germline J gene. The chain is built from TRBV2 and TRBJ1-1; the D is unclear. The length of the CDR3 is 14 residues. Germline V CDR1 and CDR2: SNHLY, FYNNEI. V was pared by 3 bases and J by 3 bases, with 11 bases between. CDR3 DNA, as far as it was read: TGTGCCAGCAGTGACCTCCAGGCTTACACTGAA. Translation: CASSDLQAYTE. The whole CDR3 reads CASSDLQAYTEAFF.